This paragraph covers one T cell receptor beta chain sequence. The antigen remains unidentified. The entry originates in a study of Ad26.COV2.S vaccination and SARS-CoV-2 variants. Clones were sequenced by immunoSEQ multiplex PCR, and TCRdb holds only the in-frame ones, with some missing. The sample carries about 100,000 clones, over 60% recorded once. V shed 4 bases and J shed 6 bases, with 9 bases lying between them. The CDR3 contains 11 residues. Per germline, CDR1 GTSNPN and CDR2 SVGIG (reference sequence). Study observations and caveats: Comparability of non-spike TCR breadth was observed across vaccine and placebo recipients.

The source material was peripheral blood, sampled after recovery from COVID-19. The receptor was isolated from a human donor who had recovered from COVID-19. The chain employs TRBV30 and TRBJ1-1, with D possibly TRBD1 on 5 matching bases. CDR3: CAWTLGAEAFF. In DNA, the CDR3 is TGTGCCTGGACGCTAGGGGCTGAAGCTTTCTTT.